This TCR beta chain was obtained from a study of blood T cells in healthy people across ages (dated by TCRdb to the mid-2010s). Looking at the study overall: In model experiments, template switching captured roughly one uniquely barcoded TCR beta cDNA molecule for every two T cells. Four age groups were formed from the donors: young (average about 15 years), middle-aged (approximately 40), aged (roughly 56) and long-lived (more than 75). Donors of different ages were randomly distributed across sequencing lanes to avoid experimental bias. For two donors (one aged 18 to 30 and one aged 80 or older), the study analyzed two additional independent replicas of 1 million unique cDNA reads from the same blood draw. To track age-related changes in TCR beta repertoire diversity, the study relied on deep sequencing normalized with unique cDNA molecular identifiers.

Results the study describes overall, beyond this receptor: Bulk unsorted PBMC profiling prevented conclusive comparison of naive and antigen-experienced compartments. Compared with the aged group, the long-lived group had more naive CD4+ T cells, fewer expanded clones and increased TCR diversity, suggesting age selection. Estimates of total diversity based on one million sequenced T cells were regarded as lower bounds and as underestimates. Observed TCR beta diversity per million T cells fell roughly linearly with age, and a significant reduction was already apparent by age around 40. Because donor CMV infection status was unknown, age-related changes in expanded clonotypes were potentially confounded. There was a strong correlation between observed TCR beta diversity and the percentage of naive T cells measured by flow cytometry.

Libraries were made using 5' RACE. TCRdb names Illumina HiSeq 2500 as the instrument used. A second PCR of roughly 7 to 12 cycles was performed with a sample-barcoded 5' primer and a J-beta primer mix. A unique molecular identifier was introduced onto each TCR beta cDNA molecule by a template-switch 5' adaptor carrying 12 random nucleotides. At least 3 million CDR3-containing paired-end reads were obtained from each sample. All of the RNA was converted into first-strand cDNA using the Mint cDNA synthesis kit, with a TRBC-specific oligonucleotide serving as the primer. Following uracil-DNA glycosylase treatment, all cDNA underwent a first 18-cycle PCR with the universal primers M1SS and BC2_uni_R. As for the original processing: For normalization, 1 million high-quality reads, each with a distinct molecular identifier, were randomly selected from each sample. Instead of being binned into consensus sequences, reads with shared molecular identifiers were discarded. MiTCR, set to a Q25 quality threshold and the strictest error-elimination algorithm, was used for CDR3 identification, clonotype clustering and error correction. A nonparametric unseen species model with Euler transformation was used to estimate lower-bound total TCR beta diversity. TCRdb reprocessing: public reads trimmed at Q25 with fastp, clones called with MiXCR, in-frame beta chains kept. Under each unique CDR3 protein, matching rows form one entry showing the most common genes and DNA. These V and J calls rely on TCRdb rather than the paper's analysis. Present in this sample are 550,000 to 700,000 distinct CDR3 sequences, roughly 29% of which were seen just once. The ten top clones hold about 18% of the sample.

V is pruned by 4 bases and J by 5 bases, leaving 8 bases of the junction without a gene match. For CDR1 and CDR2, the germline V gene lists MGHRA and YSYEKL. Taken from cysteine to phenylalanine, the CDR3 has 15 residues. Only the CDR3 portion is preserved as DNA: 45 bases, with reading frame beginning at the first base. Systemically healthy Caucasian individuals from Russia, 35 to 50 in total and aged roughly 6 to 100 years, were included as donors. Around 10 milliliters of peripheral blood were drawn from each donor into EDTA-treated Vacutainer tubes. PBMCs were isolated by Ficoll-Paque density-gradient centrifugation, with at least 7 million obtained per sample. Total RNA was extracted from PBMCs with Trizol reagent, with at least 6 micrograms obtained per sample. The percentages of naive CD45RAhigh/CD27high T cells were determined by flow cytometry on a PBMC aliquot from every donor. This clonotype was counted a few times. Which antigen it targets is not known. No clone much larger than this one lies a single base away; base qualities are absent.

The chain was built from TRBV4-1 and TRBJ2-1, with TRBD2 identical over 7 junction bases. The sequence was obtained from a woman in her 70s in good health. Sequenced material: blood. At the DNA level, the sequence is TGCGCCAGCAGCCCCCGGGGAGGGATACACAATGAGCAGTTCTTC. Its coded protein is CASSPRGGIHNEQFF.